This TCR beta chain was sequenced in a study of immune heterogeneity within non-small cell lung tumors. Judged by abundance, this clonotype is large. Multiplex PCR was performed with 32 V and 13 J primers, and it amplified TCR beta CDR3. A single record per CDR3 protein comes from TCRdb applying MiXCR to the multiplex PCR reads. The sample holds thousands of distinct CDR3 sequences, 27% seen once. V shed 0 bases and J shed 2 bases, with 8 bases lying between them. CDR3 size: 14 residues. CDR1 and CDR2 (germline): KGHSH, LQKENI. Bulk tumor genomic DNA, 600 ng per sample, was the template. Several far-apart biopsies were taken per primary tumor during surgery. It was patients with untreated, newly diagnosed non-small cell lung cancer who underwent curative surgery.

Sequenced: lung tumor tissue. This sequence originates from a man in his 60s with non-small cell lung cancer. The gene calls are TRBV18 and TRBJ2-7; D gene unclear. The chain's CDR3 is CASSPPSRPYEQYF. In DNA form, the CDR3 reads TGTGCCAGCTCACCACCCTCGCGTCCCTACGAGCAGTACTTC.